The rows below give T cell receptor beta chains drawn from one sample of a study of T cell repertoires in ileal Crohn's disease. Libraries were prepared by immunoSEQ multiplex PCR; TCRdb keeps only in-frame clonotypes and omits some of them. This sample has roughly 31,000 clones, with just under 80% found just once. The specimen was ileal tissue. The receptors shown here come from an adult with Crohn's disease. CDR3s include the opening cysteine and the closing phenylalanine or tryptophan. D genes are given only for firm matches. The size of a clone is reported for some rows only, either as once, few or many, or as a class for expanded clones.

CDR3nt: TGTGCCAGCAGCCAGGACAGGGCAGTTAAGGGCACTGAAGCTTTCTTT; CDR3aa: CASSQDRAVKGTEAFF; d_gene: TRBD1; v_gene: TRBV5-4; j_gene: TRBJ1-1; abundance: -
CDR3nt: TGTGCCTGGTCCGGACAGACGAACACTGAAGCTTTCTTT; CDR3aa: CAWSGQTNTEAFF; d_gene: -; v_gene: TRBV30; j_gene: TRBJ1-1; abundance: few
CDR3nt: TGCGCCAGCAGCTTGAGGACATCGAACACTGAAGCTTTCTTT; CDR3aa: CASSLRTSNTEAFF; d_gene: -; v_gene: TRBV5-1; j_gene: TRBJ1-1; abundance: -
CDR3nt: TGTGCCAGCAGTCATTCTCTTCCGGGACAGGGCCACGAGCAGTACTTC; CDR3aa: CASSHSLPGQGHEQYF; d_gene: TRBD1; v_gene: TRBV6-6; j_gene: TRBJ2-7; abundance: -
CDR3nt: TGTGCCAGCAGCCGGGACAGGCCAGATGGCTACACCTTC; CDR3aa: CASSRDRPDGYTF; d_gene: TRBD1; v_gene: TRBV7-2; j_gene: TRBJ1-2; abundance: -
CDR3nt: TGTGCCAGCAGCTTAGCATCAGGGGGCGGAGGTCAGCCCCAGCATTTT; CDR3aa: CASSLASGGGGQPQHF; d_gene: TRBD1; v_gene: TRBV7-8; j_gene: TRBJ1-5; abundance: -
CDR3nt: TGTGCCAGCAGCCCTCGGGACACTCACAATGAGCAGTTCTTC; CDR3aa: CASSPRDTHNEQFF; d_gene: -; v_gene: TRBV11-3; j_gene: TRBJ2-1; abundance: once
CDR3nt: TGTGCCAGCAGCCCAGTAGGGGGATCAGATACGCAGTATTTT; CDR3aa: CASSPVGGSDTQYF; d_gene: -; v_gene: TRBV7-3; j_gene: TRBJ2-3; abundance: once
CDR3nt: TGTGCTTTGGGCCAGGGAGAGACCCAGTACTTC; CDR3aa: CALGQGETQYF; d_gene: -; v_gene: TRBV5-3; j_gene: TRBJ2-5; abundance: -
CDR3nt: TGCGCCAGCAGCTTGTCGGGGTACGAGCAGTACTTC; CDR3aa: CASSLSGYEQYF; d_gene: -; v_gene: TRBV5-1; j_gene: TRBJ2-7; abundance: -
CDR3nt: TGTGCCAGCAGCTTAGAAGGGACCGGGGGTATCGAGCAGTACTTC; CDR3aa: CASSLEGTGGIEQYF; d_gene: -; v_gene: TRBV7-9; j_gene: TRBJ2-7; abundance: -
CDR3nt: TGTGCCAGCAGCGACACAGCACGGTCCTATAATTCACCCCTCCACTTT; CDR3aa: CASSDTARSYNSPLHF; d_gene: -; v_gene: TRBV7-2; j_gene: TRBJ1-6; abundance: -
CDR3nt: TGTGCCAGCAGCATTTCGGACAGGGCTGGCTACACCTTC; CDR3aa: CASSISDRAGYTF; d_gene: TRBD1; v_gene: TRBV7-2; j_gene: TRBJ1-2; abundance: -
CDR3nt: TGTGCCAGCAGCTTGGCCGGGACTAGCGACGAGCAGTACTTC; CDR3aa: CASSLAGTSDEQYF; d_gene: TRBD2; v_gene: TRBV5-4; j_gene: TRBJ2-7; abundance: few
CDR3nt: TGCGCCAGCAGCTACCAGGGGGCTTTGAATGAGCAGTTCTTC; CDR3aa: CASSYQGALNEQFF; d_gene: TRBD1; v_gene: TRBV5-1; j_gene: TRBJ2-1; abundance: -
CDR3nt: TGTGCCACCTCCGGGGGACAGGGAAACATTCAGTACTTC; CDR3aa: CATSGGQGNIQYF; d_gene: TRBD1; v_gene: TRBV11-2; j_gene: TRBJ2-4; abundance: -
CDR3nt: TGTGCCAGCAGCTTAGGGGGCTCGATGGGCCGCTGGGAGCAGTACTTC; CDR3aa: CASSLGGSMGRWEQYF; d_gene: -; v_gene: TRBV7-6; j_gene: TRBJ2-7; abundance: -
CDR3nt: TGTGCCAGCAGTGACAGGGACAGAAGCGCTGGCTACACCTTC; CDR3aa: CASSDRDRSAGYTF; d_gene: TRBD1; v_gene: TRBV25-1; j_gene: TRBJ1-2; abundance: -
CDR3nt: TGTGCCAGCAGCTTAATGGGACAGGGGCTGTTGCGGGGAGACGAGGAGCAGTACTTC; CDR3aa: CASSLMGQGLLRGDEEQYF; d_gene: TRBD1; v_gene: TRBV11-2; j_gene: TRBJ2-5; abundance: once
CDR3nt: TGTGCCAGCAGCTTACACCCGTTTAGCGGGAGGGGAAAAGGCACAGATACGCAGTATTTT; CDR3aa: CASSLHPFSGRGKGTDTQYF; d_gene: TRBD2; v_gene: TRBV5-4; j_gene: TRBJ2-3; abundance: -
CDR3nt: TGCGCCAGCAGCTCGGGACAGGGACCCTACGAGCAGTACTTC; CDR3aa: CASSSGQGPYEQYF; d_gene: TRBD1; v_gene: TRBV5-1; j_gene: TRBJ2-7; abundance: -
CDR3nt: TGTGCCAGCAGCCCTGCCTTAGCGGGAGGTTCCTACGAGCAGTACTTC; CDR3aa: CASSPALAGGSYEQYF; d_gene: TRBD2; v_gene: TRBV7-9; j_gene: TRBJ2-7; abundance: -
CDR3nt: TGCGCCAGCAGCCAAGAACTAGCGGGTACGCAGTATTTT; CDR3aa: CASSQELAGTQYF; d_gene: TRBD2; v_gene: TRBV4-1; j_gene: TRBJ2-3; abundance: -
CDR3nt: TGCGCCAGCAGCTTTCTGACAGGGGGGATCTACGAGCAGTACTTC; CDR3aa: CASSFLTGGIYEQYF; d_gene: TRBD1; v_gene: TRBV5-1; j_gene: TRBJ2-7; abundance: -
CDR3nt: TGTGCCAGCGGGCGGGGACAGGGCCCCTACGAGCAGTACTTC; CDR3aa: CASGRGQGPYEQYF; d_gene: TRBD1; v_gene: TRBV2; j_gene: TRBJ2-7; abundance: -
CDR3nt: TGTGCCAGCAGCTTAGCGCCGGAGGGCGACGAGCAGTACTTC; CDR3aa: CASSLAPEGDEQYF; d_gene: -; v_gene: TRBV7-6; j_gene: TRBJ2-7; abundance: -
CDR3nt: TGCGCCAGCAGGCAGGCGTCTGGAAACACCATATATTTT; CDR3aa: CASRQASGNTIYF; d_gene: -; v_gene: TRBV5-1; j_gene: TRBJ1-3; abundance: -
CDR3nt: TGTGCCAGCAGCCCATTCGACGGGAGGGGCGCCCAAGAGACCCAGTACTTC; CDR3aa: CASSPFDGRGAQETQYF; d_gene: TRBD2; v_gene: TRBV7-8; j_gene: TRBJ2-5; abundance: -
CDR3nt: TGTGCCAGCAGTAAAGACGGGGGAAACTACGAGCAGTACTTC; CDR3aa: CASSKDGGNYEQYF; d_gene: -; v_gene: TRBV27; j_gene: TRBJ2-7; abundance: -
CDR3nt: TGTGCCAGTTACGGACAGGGGGCTGGGGCCAACGTCCTGACTTTC; CDR3aa: CASYGQGAGANVLTF; d_gene: TRBD1; v_gene: TRBV6-6; j_gene: TRBJ2-6; abundance: -
CDR3nt: TGCGCCAGCAGTGTCGGGACAGTCAATTCACCCCTCCACTTT; CDR3aa: CASSVGTVNSPLHF; d_gene: TRBD1; v_gene: TRBV5-1; j_gene: TRBJ1-6; abundance: -
CDR3nt: TGTGCCAGTACCACTGGACAGGGAACAGATACGCAGTATTTT; CDR3aa: CASTTGQGTDTQYF; d_gene: TRBD1; v_gene: TRBV19; j_gene: TRBJ2-3; abundance: -
CDR3nt: TGTGCCAGCAATGACGGAGGCTCCTACGAGCAGTACTTC; CDR3aa: CASNDGGSYEQYF; d_gene: -; v_gene: TRBV25-1; j_gene: TRBJ2-7; abundance: -
CDR3nt: TGCAGTGCCGGGGGGGACACTGAAGCTTTCTTT; CDR3aa: CSAGGDTEAFF; d_gene: -; v_gene: TRBV20-1; j_gene: TRBJ1-1; abundance: -
CDR3nt: TGTGCCAGCAGCTTAGGTCTCAGGGGTTCGCACACCGGGGAGCTGTTTTTT; CDR3aa: CASSLGLRGSHTGELFF; d_gene: -; v_gene: TRBV7-2; j_gene: TRBJ2-2; abundance: -
CDR3nt: TGTGCCAGTAGCAACCGGGGGATTGGCACAGATACGCAGTATTTT; CDR3aa: CASSNRGIGTDTQYF; d_gene: -; v_gene: TRBV19; j_gene: TRBJ2-3; abundance: -
CDR3nt: TGTGCCAGTAGTAATAGCGGGAGCTCCTACGAGCAGTACTTC; CDR3aa: CASSNSGSSYEQYF; d_gene: TRBD2; v_gene: TRBV19; j_gene: TRBJ2-7; abundance: -
CDR3nt: TGTGCCAGTAGTCACTCCGGAGGGTTGGGCGGGGAGCTGTTTTTT; CDR3aa: CASSHSGGLGGELFF; d_gene: -; v_gene: TRBV19; j_gene: TRBJ2-2; abundance: once
CDR3nt: TGTGCCAGCTCACCAGCTACAGGCGGGACCTACGAGCAGTACTTC; CDR3aa: CASSPATGGTYEQYF; d_gene: -; v_gene: TRBV18; j_gene: TRBJ2-7; abundance: -
CDR3nt: TGTGCCAGCAGCTTAGCCCCCGACTGGTACTCTGGAAACACCATATATTTT; CDR3aa: CASSLAPDWYSGNTIYF; d_gene: -; v_gene: TRBV7-2; j_gene: TRBJ1-3; abundance: medium-sized
CDR3nt: TGCGCCAGCAGCCACGGGACTAGCGGGGGGCGTACCTACAATGAGCAGTTCTTC; CDR3aa: CASSHGTSGGRTYNEQFF; d_gene: TRBD2; v_gene: TRBV4-1; j_gene: TRBJ2-1; abundance: once
CDR3nt: TGTGCCAGCAGCTTAAAGACAGGAAGCTATTCACCCCTCCACTTT; CDR3aa: CASSLKTGSYSPLHF; d_gene: -; v_gene: TRBV7-2; j_gene: TRBJ1-6; abundance: -
CDR3nt: TGTGCCAGCTCGCCCGGACAGGGGCGCATATATTTT; CDR3aa: CASSPGQGRIYF; d_gene: TRBD1; v_gene: TRBV18; j_gene: TRBJ1-3; abundance: -
CDR3nt: TGCGCCAGCAGCCAAGATTTAAGGACAGATAATTCACCCCTCCACTTT; CDR3aa: CASSQDLRTDNSPLHF; d_gene: -; v_gene: TRBV4-1; j_gene: TRBJ1-6; abundance: -
CDR3nt: TGTGCCAGCAGTTTGGGACAGGGGGCGTCCGGGGAGCTGTTTTTT; CDR3aa: CASSLGQGASGELFF; d_gene: TRBD1; v_gene: TRBV11-3; j_gene: TRBJ2-2; abundance: -
CDR3nt: TGTGCCAGCAGACAGCCGGGACTAAGTAATGAGCAGTTCTTC; CDR3aa: CASRQPGLSNEQFF; d_gene: TRBD2; v_gene: TRBV7-2; j_gene: TRBJ2-1; abundance: -
CDR3nt: TGTGCCATCAGGGACAGTGGAACCTACGAGCAGTACTTC; CDR3aa: CAIRDSGTYEQYF; d_gene: -; v_gene: TRBV10-3; j_gene: TRBJ2-7; abundance: -
CDR3nt: TGTGCCTGGGCGGGGGGGGCGGGCACTGAAGCTTTCTTT; CDR3aa: CAWAGGAGTEAFF; d_gene: -; v_gene: TRBV30; j_gene: TRBJ1-1; abundance: -
CDR3nt: TGTGCCAGCCAATCCAGGGGCAACTATGGCTACACCTTC; CDR3aa: CASQSRGNYGYTF; d_gene: -; v_gene: TRBV9; j_gene: TRBJ1-2; abundance: -
CDR3nt: TGTGCCAGCAAGGAGGGGTCAGGGGCCAACGTCCTGACTTTC; CDR3aa: CASKEGSGANVLTF; d_gene: -; v_gene: TRBV2; j_gene: TRBJ2-6; abundance: -
CDR3nt: TGTGCCAGCAGCTATTCAGTGAACACTGAAGCTTTCTTT; CDR3aa: CASSYSVNTEAFF; d_gene: -; v_gene: TRBV7-3; j_gene: TRBJ1-1; abundance: -
CDR3nt: TGTGCCAGCTCACCACCACGGACAGGGGTTTACAATGAGCAGTTCTTC; CDR3aa: CASSPPRTGVYNEQFF; d_gene: TRBD1; v_gene: TRBV18; j_gene: TRBJ2-1; abundance: -
CDR3nt: TGTGCCATCAGTGTGACAGGGGACGGCTACACCTTC; CDR3aa: CAISVTGDGYTF; d_gene: TRBD1; v_gene: TRBV10-3; j_gene: TRBJ1-2; abundance: once
CDR3nt: TGCAGCGTTAGTCCTAGCGGTGCTACAGATACGCAGTATTTT; CDR3aa: CSVSPSGATDTQYF; d_gene: TRBD2; v_gene: TRBV29-1; j_gene: TRBJ2-3; abundance: once
CDR3nt: TGTGCCAGCAGCTTAAGCCTGAGAGAGACCCAGTACTTC; CDR3aa: CASSLSLRETQYF; d_gene: -; v_gene: TRBV7-3; j_gene: TRBJ2-5; abundance: -
CDR3nt: TGTGCCACCAGCAGCTTGACAGGTTTCGAGCAGTACTTC; CDR3aa: CATSSLTGFEQYF; d_gene: -; v_gene: TRBV15; j_gene: TRBJ2-7; abundance: -
CDR3nt: TGTGCCAGCAGAGAAGCCTTGAACACTGAAGCTTTCTTT; CDR3aa: CASREALNTEAFF; d_gene: -; v_gene: TRBV6-1; j_gene: TRBJ1-1; abundance: -
CDR3nt: TGTGCCAGCAGTTCAGGACAGGTTGATCAGCCCCAGCATTTT; CDR3aa: CASSSGQVDQPQHF; d_gene: TRBD1; v_gene: TRBV7-2; j_gene: TRBJ1-5; abundance: -
CDR3nt: TGCAGCGTTGCTGGGGGCCTCACAGATACGCAGTATTTT; CDR3aa: CSVAGGLTDTQYF; d_gene: -; v_gene: TRBV29-1; j_gene: TRBJ2-3; abundance: -
CDR3nt: TGTGCCAGTAGTATGGCAGGGGCCCCTAGCAATCAGCCCCAGCATTTT; CDR3aa: CASSMAGAPSNQPQHF; d_gene: -; v_gene: TRBV19; j_gene: TRBJ1-5; abundance: -